Following are 18 T cell receptor beta chains from one sample sequenced in a study of shared clonotypes between healthy human individuals. Repertoires were generated with immunoSEQ multiplex PCR, while TCRdb's copy carries only in-frame clones and drops some. The table records more than 1 million clones, 78% of them present only once. The sequencing sample was made of memory CD4+ T cells from PBMCs. Documented subset: CD45RA-negative fraction. These receptors were taken from a man aged 18 to 35 in good health. Some clones in this sample may be carry-over from other donors' samples.

This clone appeared a few times. The rearrangement joins TRBV25-1 to TRBJ2-1; 8 bases fit TRBD2. The V gene end was trimmed by 4 bases and the J gene end by 4 bases; junction bases not matched to a gene: 6. The CDR3 consists of 15 residues. The germline CDR1 and CDR2 sequences are MGHDK and SYGVNS. DNA for the CDR3: TGTGCCAGCAGTGTATCGGGAGGGCCTTACAATGAGCAGTTCTTC. The encoded protein is CASSVSGGPYNEQFF.

The chain couples TRBV28 to TRBJ1-3; TRBD1 is a possible D gene (6 bases). V was cut by 5 bases and J by 8 bases, with 19 bases left in between. This CDR3 spans 15 amino acids. Per the germline V gene, CDR1 is MDHEN and CDR2 is SYDVKM. CDR3 sequence reads: CASSPSPTGWDTIYF. The CDR3 DNA reads as TGTGCCAGCAGTCCCAGCCCGACAGGCTGGGACACCATATATTTT.

This sequence joins TRBV5-6 and TRBJ2-5; D gene ambiguous. Germline values: CDR1 SGHDT, CDR2 YYEEEE. V lost 2 bases and J 5 bases, leaving 7 bases between the germline ends. The CDR3 has 12 residues. The CDR3 sequence is CASSLNKETQYF. The CDR3 DNA follows: TGTGCCAGCAGCTTAAATAAGGAGACCCAGTACTTC.

This chain links TRBV5-4 with TRBJ1-2; TRBD1 agrees at 7 bases. This CDR3 is built from 16 residues. Per germline, CDR1 SGHNT and CDR2 YYREEE (reference sequence). The V and J ends lost 4 bases and 3 bases, in that order; junction bases with no gene match: 12. The CDR3: CASSKGETGRYYGYTF. CDR3 sequence (DNA): TGTGCCAGCAGCAAGGGGGAGACAGGGCGCTACTATGGCTACACCTTC.

The chain uses TRBV6-5 and TRBJ2-3; 10 bases line up with TRBD2. The V and J ends lost 2 bases and 1 base, in that order; junction bases with no gene match: 3. The CDR3 extends over 16 amino acids. From germline, CDR1 is MNHEY and CDR2 SVGAGI. The CDR3 nucleotides are TGTGCCAGCAGTTACGGAGCGGGAGGGGGCACAGATACGCAGTATTTT. Translating it yields CASSYGAGGGTDTQYF.

The gene calls are TRBV7-2 and TRBJ2-3; 7 bases are a match to TRBD2. Germline CDR1 is SGHTA and CDR2 is FQGNSA. Germline trimming cut 5 bases from V and 0 bases from J; bases unmatched to any gene: 8. The CDR3 runs to 16 residues. CDR3 amino acids: CASSTGREGSTDTQYF. In nucleotides, the CDR3 is TGTGCCAGCAGCACGGGGAGGGAGGGGAGCACAGATACGCAGTATTTT.

This sequence joins TRBV27 and TRBJ1-2; 8 bases align to TRBD1. CDR3 length: 16 residues. V was clipped by 2 bases and J by 4 bases; unmatched bases: 9. In germline, CDR1 is MNHEY, CDR2 SMNVEV (reference sequence). This chain's CDR3 is CASSLGPGGWGYGYTF. Here the CDR3 DNA reads TGTGCCAGCAGTTTAGGGCCAGGGGGCTGGGGCTATGGCTACACCTTC.

V and J are TRBV18 and TRBJ2-1; no definite D call. Per germline, CDR1 KGHSH and CDR2 LQKENI. Trimming pared 2 bases from V and 2 bases from J, leaving 7 bases between. The CDR3 has 14 residues. In nucleotides, the CDR3 is TGTGCCAGCTCACCAAACGGACCCTACAATGAGCAGTTCTTC. This encodes CASSPNGPYNEQFF.

This chain connects TRBV5-6 to TRBJ1-2; unclear D gene. CDR1 is SGHDT, CDR2 YYEEEE, per germline. This CDR3 contains 12 residues. V was clipped by 0 bases and J by 7 bases, with 7 bases between them. The CDR3 DNA sequence: TGTGCCAGCAGCTTGGAAGGGTTTGGCTACACCTTC. Translating gives CASSLEGFGYTF.

In nucleotides, the CDR3 is TGTGCCAGCAGGGGCGGGTTTTATGAGCAGTTCTTC. Amino acid sequence: CASRGGFYEQFF. This chain connects TRBV6-6 to TRBJ2-1; perhaps TRBD2 as D (5 bases). The CDR3 spans 12 residues. Germline V gene lookup returns CDR1 MNHNY and CDR2 SVGAGI (reference sequence). The V gene lost 6 bases and the J gene lost 8 bases, with 11 bases spanning the gap.

This clone was detected once. The gene calls are TRBV6-1 and TRBJ2-5, with a weak D call TRBD1 (5 bases). The CDR3 has 14 amino acids. Per germline, CDR1 MNHNS and CDR2 SASEGT. Trimming removed 2 bases at V and 4 bases at J, with 11 bases between. The CDR3 DNA reads TGTGCCAGCAGTGAAAGGCAGGGCCGAGAGACCCAGTACTTC. The encoded protein is CASSERQGRETQYF.

This clone was counted only a few times. The chain couples TRBV27 to TRBJ2-3, with 9 bases lining up with TRBD2. From germline, CDR1 is MNHEY and CDR2 SMNVEV (reference sequence). The CDR3 is 15 residues long. V lost 6 bases to trimming and J lost 0 bases; unmatched junction nucleotides: 4. CDR3 loop: CASSVAGESTDTQYF. CDR3 in DNA: TGTGCCAGCAGCGTAGCGGGAGAGAGCACAGATACGCAGTATTTT.

J is TRBJ2-2 and V is TRBV29-1; D is possibly TRBD1 or TRBD2 (5 bases each). Trimming removed 6 bases at V and 8 bases at J, with 13 bases between. This CDR3 is 12 amino acids long. Germline assignment: CDR1 SQVTM and CDR2 ANQGSEA. CDR3 in DNA: TGCAGCGTCCGGGACCCCCATGGGGAGCTGTTTTTT. It codes for CSVRDPHGELFF.

The genes are TRBV2 and TRBJ2-7; TRBD1 matches 8 bases. Per the germline V gene, CDR1 is SNHLY and CDR2 is FYNNEI. This CDR3 region has 15 residues. Trimming took 7 bases from V and 3 from J; bases not matched to a gene: 11. CDR3 residues: CASNNRDRSLYEQYF. CDR3 coding DNA: TGTGCCAGCAACAATCGGGACAGGAGTCTCTACGAGCAGTACTTC.

This chain connects TRBV5-4 to TRBJ1-4; D not certain. Deletions cut 4 bases from V and 5 bases from J, with 12 bases between. The CDR3 loop spans 14 amino acids. Germline V gene data show CDR1 as SGHNT and CDR2 as YYREEE (reference sequence). The CDR3 reads CASSAGGGNEKLFF. DNA of the CDR3: TGTGCCAGCAGCGCAGGTGGAGGGAATGAAAAACTGTTTTTT.

CDR3 DNA: TGTGCCAGCGGCCGGGACAGGGGTTCCTACGAGCAGTACTTC. Its translation is CASGRDRGSYEQYF. V and J are TRBV7-2 and TRBJ2-7; 10 bases match TRBD1. The germline V gene has CDR1 SGHTA and CDR2 FQGNSA. CDR3 length equals 14 residues. V lost 8 bases, J lost 1 base, and 5 bases stayed unmatched.

This clone appeared once. The V gene is TRBV28, the J gene TRBJ1-4, with D uncertain. The V end lost 2 bases, the J end lost 8 bases, and 12 bases lay between the germline ends. Germline lookup yields CDR1 MDHEN and CDR2 SYDVKM. The length of the CDR3 is 14 residues. CDR3 amino acids: CASSLAPGREKLFF. The CDR3 bases are TGTGCCAGCAGTTTAGCCCCGGGCAGGGAAAAACTGTTTTTT. The full variable domain, its missing parts supplied by reference TRBV28 and TRBJ1-4, is DVKVTQSSRYLVKRTGEKVFLECVQDMDHENMFWYRQDPGLGLRLIYFSYDVKMKEKGDIPEGYSVSREKKERFSLILESASTNQTSMYLCASSLAPGREKLFFGSGTQLSVL.

This clone was observed a few times. The gene calls are TRBV2 and TRBJ1-1; 7 bases align to TRBD1. This CDR3 is built from 13 residues. CDR1 SNHLY and CDR2 FYNNEI come from the germline V gene. Losses at the gene ends were 6 bases for V and 11 bases for J; bases not matched to a gene: 12. This CDR3 is CASRTGTFTGAFF. As DNA, the CDR3 is TGTGCCAGCAGGACAGGGACTTTCACTGGGGCTTTCTTT.